This is a list of T cell receptor beta chains from one sample in a study of OX40 agonist ivuxolimab in advanced cancers. The assay was immunoSEQ multiplex PCR, and TCRdb's table has in-frame clones only and misses some. The table includes 55,000 to 65,000 clones, 80% to 90% detected once. Sequencing was performed on CD4+ or CD8+ T cells sorted from blood, taken in a trial of the OX40 agonist ivuxolimab. These receptor sequences come from an adult with an advanced solid tumor such as melanoma, head and neck, liver or kidney cancer. Both conserved end residues are part of each CDR3.

j_call v_call cdr3_aa
TRBJ2-1 TRBV11-2 CASSLIGQNNEQFF
TRBJ2-3 TRBV6-7 CAAGVDTQYF
TRBJ2-2 TRBV7-2 CASSRSGENTGELFF
TRBJ1-2 TRBV27 CAASSGREILTF
TRBJ2-1 TRBV29-1 CSVTTSANYNEQFF
TRBJ1-2 TRBV4-2 CASSQDIAFYGYTF
TRBJ2-1 TRBV20-1 CSAPHYNEQFF
TRBJ2-2 TRBV11-2 CASSSGPARGTGELFF
TRBJ1-5 TRBV6-1 CATQTQGAGTQHF
TRBJ2-1 TRBV7-6 CASSFSQGPYNEQFF
TRBJ2-3 TRBV9 CASSVWTGAPDTQYF
TRBJ2-5 TRBV6-5 CASSKGLAGETQYF
TRBJ2-7 TRBV6-5 CASTIDGTGTYEQYF
TRBJ2-7 TRBV6-6 CASSYSNPKEQYF
TRBJ1-3 TRBV7-9 CASSSPPGGRGNTIYF
TRBJ2-1 TRBV15 CATTRGDDNEQFF
TRBJ2-1 TRBV19 CASSILAGLGEQFF
TRBJ2-7 TRBV19 CASSLFAAGKSEQYF
TRBJ1-5 TRBV2 CASSEYSNQPQHF
TRBJ2-3 TRBV11-2 CASTASGSTDTQYF
TRBJ1-5 TRBV19 CASSKADSNQPQHF
TRBJ2-1 TRBV2 CASSHIKFSGRVGNEQFF
TRBJ2-5 TRBV5-1 CASSLGAQETQYF
TRBJ2-6 TRBV11-2 CASNSRLAGESGANVLTF
TRBJ1-2 TRBV5-4 CASSPRQGGNYGYTF
TRBJ2-7 TRBV19 CASSVTGGGEQYF
TRBJ1-5 TRBV4-2 CASSQEQRSIYQPQHF
TRBJ2-5 TRBV30 CAWSKTSGRTQETQYF
TRBJ2-5 TRBV27 CASRKQGGETQYF
TRBJ2-3 TRBV7-9 CASSIRQGPSTDTQYF
TRBJ2-2 TRBV7-3 CASSQGSGPGELFF
TRBJ2-1 TRBV14 CASSQRRTSGFTAQYNEQFF
TRBJ2-2 TRBV6-6 CASGIQEGNTGELFF
TRBJ2-3 TRBV10-2 CASSDSARTDTQYF
TRBJ2-7 TRBV6-1 CASSERGTGRHEQYF
TRBJ1-5 TRBV6-6 CASSPQRDQPQHF
TRBJ2-5 TRBV15 CATSRRGTGSETQYF
TRBJ2-5 TRBV7-2 CASSPGLAGETQYF
TRBJ2-3 TRBV5-1 CASSLRAPGTDTQYF
TRBJ2-7 TRBV18 CASSPAADRYEQYF
TRBJ1-4 TRBV5-1 CASSFKLGATNEKLFF
TRBJ2-1 TRBV7-2 CASSLYAGQGYNEQFF
TRBJ2-2 TRBV5-1 CASRSDSVSTGELFF
TRBJ2-3 TRBV5-1 CASSLAGGISDTQYF
TRBJ1-2 TRBV5-1 CASSLVGQGNGYTF
TRBJ1-5 TRBV7-9 CASSPSGGEQPQHF
TRBJ1-2 TRBV11-2 CASSPGTSYGYTF
TRBJ2-7 TRBV4-1 CASSQKKIRDKIYSYEQYF
TRBJ1-5 TRBV19 CASSTTSRGSDHQPQHF
TRBJ2-3 TRBV7-2 CASSLHRPDTQYF
TRBJ1-1 TRBV10-3 CATHTFGGNTEAFF
TRBJ2-1 TRBV5-5 CASRYGFPTGEQFF
TRBJ2-7 TRBV15 CATSREGLTYEQYF
TRBJ1-5 TRBV10-1 CASRMTGDQPQHF
TRBJ2-3 TRBV6-5 CASSFRDTGTQYF